The 17 T cell receptor beta chains given below trace back to one sample, sequenced in a study of T cells after yellow fever vaccination. TCRdb ran MiXCR on the 5' RACE reads and lists one entry per CDR3 protein. The top ten hold more than 12% of the sample, which has 500,000 to 650,000 distinct CDR3 sequences, around 12% seen once. Material: PBMCs, obtained on the day of the yellow fever booster vaccination. These receptors all come from a man aged 25-40 years who received the YFV17D yellow fever vaccine.

This clonotype has a count of ten or more. A read error may produce the germline difference seen at one junction end. The chain has TRBV7-9 and TRBJ2-1; D is undetermined. The CDR3 spans 12 residues. The V gene's germline CDR1 is SEHNR and CDR2 FQNEAQ (reference sequence). The CDR3 DNA follows: TGTGCCAGCAGTTTAGGCTACAATGAGCAGTTCTTC. Its translation: CASSLGYNEQFF.

This clonotype was seen repeatedly, ten times or more. In DNA form, the CDR3 reads TGTGCCAGCAGTACTCGGACTAGCGGGAGGGTACGGACCGGGGAGCTGTTTTTT. The encoded protein is CASSTRTSGRVRTGELFF. The V call is TRBV6-2 or TRBV6-3, the J call TRBJ2-2; 15 bases agree with TRBD2. Germline V gene data show CDR1 as MNHEY and CDR2 as SVGEGT. J lost 5 bases, V lost 5 bases, and 9 bases had no gene match. This CDR3 has 18 residues.

The chain employs TRBV20-1 and TRBJ2-4; 8 bases line up with TRBD2. V shed 2 bases, J shed 9 bases, and the junction held 9 bases outside the gene matches. In germline, CDR1 is DFQATT, CDR2 SNEGSKA (reference sequence). The CDR3 loop spans 14 amino acids. The CDR3 sequence is CSARLRIAGRIQYF. Here the CDR3 DNA reads TGCAGTGCTAGACTTAGGATAGCGGGACGCATTCAGTACTTC.

The CDR3 DNA reads as TGTGCCAGCAGTTTATGGACAGGAGCTACCTACAATGAGCAGTTCTTC. The encoded protein is CASSLWTGATYNEQFF. The chain joins TRBV28 to TRBJ2-1; TRBD1 is a possible D gene (6 bases). CDR1 and CDR2 (germline): MDHEN, SYDVKM. There are 16 residues in the CDR3. V was trimmed by 0 bases and J by 2 bases, leaving 11 bases between them.

This rearrangement joins TRBV10-3 to TRBJ2-5, with TRBD2 identical over 10 bases. The CDR3 totals 15 residues. Germline CDR1 reads ENHRY; CDR2 reads SYGVKD. J was trimmed by 2 bases and V by 4 bases; bases with no gene match: 4. CDR3 sequence reads: CAISGASGRQETQYF. CDR3 in DNA: TGTGCCATCAGTGGGGCTAGCGGGAGACAAGAGACCCAGTACTTC.

This chain links TRBV5-6 with TRBJ1-1; D gene unclear. There are 13 residues in the CDR3. Germline V gene sequence: CDR1 SGHDT, CDR2 YYEEEE. Between the trimmed V and J ends, which lost 1 base and 1 base, there was a span of 5 bases. The CDR3: CASSLPRNTEAFF. The CDR3 nucleotides are TGTGCCAGCAGCTTGCCCAGGAACACTGAAGCTTTCTTT.

CDR3 coding DNA: TGTGCCAGCAGCCAAGATTACTCTGGGGCCAACGTCCTGACTTTC. Protein: CASSQDYSGANVLTF. J is TRBJ2-6 and V is TRBV3-1, with no clear D. Germline lookup yields CDR1 LGHDT and CDR2 YNNKEL (reference sequence). The ends were cut back, 0 bases at V and 0 bases at J, with 3 bases in the middle. CDR3 length: 15 amino acids.

This clonotype was picked up a small number of times. The chain recombines TRBV9 with TRBJ2-3; 9 nucleotides align to TRBD1. The CDR3 has 15 residues. V shed 0 bases, J shed 6 bases, and the junction held 5 bases outside the gene matches. Germline V lookup: CDR1 SGDLS, CDR2 YYNGEE. DNA for the CDR3: TGTGCCAGCAGCGTAGTAGGACAGGGGATGGATACGCAGTATTTT. Its protein product is CASSVVGQGMDTQYF.

This clonotype was counted a few times. V is TRBV10-2 and J is TRBJ2-2, with 9 nucleotides matching TRBD2. V was pared by 8 bases and J by 7 bases, with 8 bases of the junction left unmatched. The germline V gene encodes CDR1 WSHSY and CDR2 SAAADI. CDR3 length: 14 residues. This chain's CDR3 is CASLVAGVDGELFF. CDR3 nucleotide sequence: TGCGCCAGCCTCGTAGCGGGAGTCGACGGGGAGCTGTTTTTT.

This clonotype was found a few times. This rearrangement joins TRBV29-1 to TRBJ1-1; unclear D gene. CDR1 is SQVTM, CDR2 ANQGSEA, per germline. Trimming removed 6 bases at V and 0 bases at J, with 14 bases between. This CDR3 contains 14 residues. CDR3 coding DNA: TGCAGCGTCCGACCCTTCCTCATGAACACTGAAGCTTTCTTT. This codes for CSVRPFLMNTEAFF.

This clonotype has more than one count but fewer than ten. The chain combines TRBV20-1 with TRBJ2-7, with 8 bases aligning to TRBD2. The CDR3 spans 15 residues. Trimming removed 6 bases from V and 1 base from J; junction bases left unmatched: 11. Germline loops: CDR1 DFQATT, CDR2 SNEGSKA (reference sequence). The CDR3 nucleotides read TGCAGTGCGAGGATGTATCGGGGGGGTTCCTACGAGCAGTACTTC. Translating it yields CSARMYRGGSYEQYF.

The V gene is TRBV19, the J gene TRBJ2-3; D uncertain. V shed 1 base and J shed 7 bases, with 18 bases lying between them. The CDR3 consists of 16 residues. Germline CDR1 LNHDA, CDR2 SQIVND (reference sequence). CDR3 protein: CASSIGTLPRIYTQYF. The CDR3 DNA is TGTGCCAGTAGTATAGGCACTCTCCCGAGGATATATACGCAGTATTTT.

This clonotype was seen more than once but under ten times. This chain uses TRBV5-1 with TRBJ2-4; perhaps TRBD2 as D (7 bases). V lost 1 base and J 6 bases, leaving 14 bases between the germline ends. CDR3 length: 15 residues. Germline V gene sequence: CDR1 SGHRS, CDR2 YFSETQ. The CDR3 nucleotides read TGCGCCAGCAGCTTGAAACAGGGAGGGGGAAACATTCAGTACTTC. This encodes CASSLKQGGGNIQYF.

This chain connects TRBV20-1 to TRBJ2-7; tentative D call: TRBD2 (6 bases). The length of the CDR3 is 13 residues. V lost 3 bases, J lost 3 bases, and 12 bases lay in between. Germline V gene sequence: CDR1 DFQATT, CDR2 SNEGSKA (reference sequence). CDR3 DNA: TGCAGTGCTAGGGGGGGACGTAGCTACGAGCAGTACTTC. This encodes CSARGGRSYEQYF.

This clonotype was seen a handful of times. Here the CDR3 reads CASSQRQGSHEQYF. In nucleotides, the CDR3 is TGCGCCAGCAGCCAACGACAGGGGAGCCACGAGCAGTACTTC. The chain couples TRBV5-1 to TRBJ2-7; 8 bases line up with TRBD1. The CDR3 has 14 residues. Germline V gene sequence: CDR1 SGHRS, CDR2 YFSETQ. With V trimmed by 4 bases and J by 5 bases, 8 bases remained unmatched.

Only a few counts were recorded for this clonotype. The V gene is TRBV9, the J gene TRBJ1-1; the D gene is possibly TRBD1 (5 bases). This CDR3 comprises 15 residues. Germline values: CDR1 SGDLS, CDR2 YYNGEE. The V end was cut by 6 bases, the J end by 4 bases, with 19 bases between. This chain's CDR3 is CASTPGPGGGTEAFF. The CDR3 DNA is TGTGCCAGCACCCCAGGCCCGGGGGGAGGCACTGAAGCTTTCTTT.

This clonotype was observed a handful of times. This rearrangement joins TRBV29-1 to TRBJ1-1, with D possibly matching TRBD1 (5 bases). The CDR3 covers 15 residues. Germline lookup yields CDR1 SQVTM and CDR2 ANQGSEA. V lost 6 bases and J lost 0, with 17 bases in between. The CDR3 spells CSVLGELGMNTEAFF. The DNA for the CDR3 is TGCAGCGTCCTAGGGGAGTTAGGGATGAACACTGAAGCTTTCTTT.